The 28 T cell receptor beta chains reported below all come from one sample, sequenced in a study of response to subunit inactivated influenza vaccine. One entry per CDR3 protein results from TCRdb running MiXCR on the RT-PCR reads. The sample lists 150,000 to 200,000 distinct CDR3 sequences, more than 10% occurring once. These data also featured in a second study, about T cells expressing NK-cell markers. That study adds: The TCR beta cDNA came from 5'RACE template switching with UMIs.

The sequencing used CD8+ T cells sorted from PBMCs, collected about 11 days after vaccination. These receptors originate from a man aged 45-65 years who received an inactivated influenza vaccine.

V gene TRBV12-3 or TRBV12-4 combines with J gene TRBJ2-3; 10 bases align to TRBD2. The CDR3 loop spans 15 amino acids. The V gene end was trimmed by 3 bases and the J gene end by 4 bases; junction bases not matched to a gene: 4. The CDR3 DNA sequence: TGTGCCAGCAGTTTCGAGCGGGAGGGATCAGATACGCAGTATTTT. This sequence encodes CASSFEREGSDTQYF.

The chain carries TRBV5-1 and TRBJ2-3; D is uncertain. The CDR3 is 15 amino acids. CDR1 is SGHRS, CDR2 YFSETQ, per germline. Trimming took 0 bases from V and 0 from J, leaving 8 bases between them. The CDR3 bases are TGCGCCAGCAGCTTGGGCAGTTCGAGCACAGATACGCAGTATTTT. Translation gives CASSLGSSSTDTQYF.

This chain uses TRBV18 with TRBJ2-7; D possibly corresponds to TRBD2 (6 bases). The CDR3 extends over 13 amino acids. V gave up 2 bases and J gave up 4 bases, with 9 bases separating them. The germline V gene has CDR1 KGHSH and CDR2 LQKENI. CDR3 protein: CASSPGGVYEQYF. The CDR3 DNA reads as TGTGCCAGCTCACCAGGAGGGGTTTACGAGCAGTACTTC.

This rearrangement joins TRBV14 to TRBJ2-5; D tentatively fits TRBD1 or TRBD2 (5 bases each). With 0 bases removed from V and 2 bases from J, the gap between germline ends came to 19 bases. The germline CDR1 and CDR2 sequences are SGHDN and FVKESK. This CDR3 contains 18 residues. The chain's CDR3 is CASSQDLEDVWGQETQYF. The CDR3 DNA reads TGTGCCAGCAGCCAAGATCTAGAGGACGTATGGGGGCAAGAGACCCAGTACTTC.

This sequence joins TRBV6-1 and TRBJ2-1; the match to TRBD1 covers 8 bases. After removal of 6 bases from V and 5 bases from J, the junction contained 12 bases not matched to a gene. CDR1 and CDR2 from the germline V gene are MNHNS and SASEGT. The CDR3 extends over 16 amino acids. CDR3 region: CASRVFWTGPHNEQFF. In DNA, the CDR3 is TGTGCCAGCAGGGTTTTTTGGACAGGGCCCCACAATGAGCAGTTCTTC.

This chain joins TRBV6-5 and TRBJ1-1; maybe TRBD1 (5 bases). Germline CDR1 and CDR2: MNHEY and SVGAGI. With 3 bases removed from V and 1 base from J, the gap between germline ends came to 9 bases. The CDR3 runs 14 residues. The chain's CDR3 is CASSYVTGNTEAFF. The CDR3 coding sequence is TGTGCCAGCAGTTATGTCACAGGGAACACTGAAGCTTTCTTT.

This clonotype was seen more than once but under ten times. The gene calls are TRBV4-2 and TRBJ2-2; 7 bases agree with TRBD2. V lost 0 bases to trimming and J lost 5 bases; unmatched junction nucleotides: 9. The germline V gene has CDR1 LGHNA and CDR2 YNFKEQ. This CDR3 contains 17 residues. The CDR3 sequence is CASSQDISQRGTGELFF. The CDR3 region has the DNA TGTGCCAGCAGCCAAGATATCTCACAGCGGGGAACCGGGGAGCTGTTTTTT.

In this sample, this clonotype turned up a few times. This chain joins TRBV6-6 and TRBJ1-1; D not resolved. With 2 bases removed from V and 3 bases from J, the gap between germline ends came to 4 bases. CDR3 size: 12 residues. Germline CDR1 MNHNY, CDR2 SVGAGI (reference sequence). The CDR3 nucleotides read TGTGCCAGCAGTTACGAGTACACTGAAGCTTTCTTT. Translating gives CASSYEYTEAFF.

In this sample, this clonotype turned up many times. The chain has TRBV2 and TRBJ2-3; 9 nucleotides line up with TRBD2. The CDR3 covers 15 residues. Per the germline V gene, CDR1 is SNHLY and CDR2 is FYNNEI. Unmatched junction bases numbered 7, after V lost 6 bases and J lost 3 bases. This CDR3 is CASREIAGATDTQYF. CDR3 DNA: TGTGCCAGCAGGGAGATAGCGGGAGCAACAGATACGCAGTATTTT.

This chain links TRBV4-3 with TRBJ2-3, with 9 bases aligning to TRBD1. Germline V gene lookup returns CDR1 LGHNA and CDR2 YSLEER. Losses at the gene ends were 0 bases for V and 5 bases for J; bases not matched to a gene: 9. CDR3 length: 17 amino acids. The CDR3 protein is CASSQDPLRTGEDTQYF. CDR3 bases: TGCGCCAGCAGCCAAGATCCTCTCCGGACAGGGGAAGATACGCAGTATTTT.

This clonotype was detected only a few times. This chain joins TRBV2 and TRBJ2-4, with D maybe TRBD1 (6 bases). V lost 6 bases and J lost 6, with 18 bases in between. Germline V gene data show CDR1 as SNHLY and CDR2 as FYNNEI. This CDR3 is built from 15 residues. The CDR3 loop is CASRRTQGLLNIQYF. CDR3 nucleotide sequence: TGTGCCAGCAGACGGACTCAGGGGTTATTAAACATTCAGTACTTC.

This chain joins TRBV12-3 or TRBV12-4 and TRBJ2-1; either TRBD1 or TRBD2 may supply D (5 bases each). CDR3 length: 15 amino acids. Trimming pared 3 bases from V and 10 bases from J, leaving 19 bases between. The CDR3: CASSFHGAKNGEQFF. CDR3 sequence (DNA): TGTGCCAGCAGTTTCCACGGGGCGAAGAATGGCGAGCAGTTCTTC.

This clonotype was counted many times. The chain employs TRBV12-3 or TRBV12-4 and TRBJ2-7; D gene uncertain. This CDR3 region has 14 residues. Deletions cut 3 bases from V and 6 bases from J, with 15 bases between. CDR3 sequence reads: CASSFRRLGGEQYF. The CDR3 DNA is TGTGCCAGCAGTTTCCGCCGACTGGGTGGCGAGCAGTACTTC.

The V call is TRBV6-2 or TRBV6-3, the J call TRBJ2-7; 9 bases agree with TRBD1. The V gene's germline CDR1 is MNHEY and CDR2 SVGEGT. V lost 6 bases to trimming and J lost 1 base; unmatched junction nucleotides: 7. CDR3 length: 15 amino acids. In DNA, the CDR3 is TGTGCCAGCAGCCCAACAGGGGGCGGGTCCTACGAGCAGTACTTC. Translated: CASSPTGGGSYEQYF.

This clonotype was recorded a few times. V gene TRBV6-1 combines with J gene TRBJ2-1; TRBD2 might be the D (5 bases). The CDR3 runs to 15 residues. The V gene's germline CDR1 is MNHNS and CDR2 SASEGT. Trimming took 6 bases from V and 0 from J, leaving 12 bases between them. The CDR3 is CASSQLESSYNEQFF. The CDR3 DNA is TGTGCCAGCAGCCAACTAGAGAGCTCCTACAATGAGCAGTTCTTC.

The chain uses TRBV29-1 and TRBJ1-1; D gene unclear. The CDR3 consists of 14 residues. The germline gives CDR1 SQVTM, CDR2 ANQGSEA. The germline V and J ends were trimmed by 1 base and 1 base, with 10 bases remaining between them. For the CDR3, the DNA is TGCAGCGTTGAAGTTAGACCGAAGAACACTGAAGCTTTCTTT. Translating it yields CSVEVRPKNTEAFF.

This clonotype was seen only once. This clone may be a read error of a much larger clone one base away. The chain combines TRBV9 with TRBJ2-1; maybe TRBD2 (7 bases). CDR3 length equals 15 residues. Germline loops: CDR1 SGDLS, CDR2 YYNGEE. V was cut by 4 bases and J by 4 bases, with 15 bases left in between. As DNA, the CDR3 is TGTGCCAGCAGCTCCGAGGGGGGGGTGTACAATGAGCAGTTCTTC. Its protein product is CASSSEGGVYNEQFF.

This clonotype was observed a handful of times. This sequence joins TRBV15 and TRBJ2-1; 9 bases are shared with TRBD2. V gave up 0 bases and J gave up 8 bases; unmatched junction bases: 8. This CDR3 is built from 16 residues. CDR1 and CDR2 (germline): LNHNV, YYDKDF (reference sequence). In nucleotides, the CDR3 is TGTGCCACCAGCAGAGATCTCGATAGCGGGAGCGATGAGCAGTTCTTC. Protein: CATSRDLDSGSDEQFF.

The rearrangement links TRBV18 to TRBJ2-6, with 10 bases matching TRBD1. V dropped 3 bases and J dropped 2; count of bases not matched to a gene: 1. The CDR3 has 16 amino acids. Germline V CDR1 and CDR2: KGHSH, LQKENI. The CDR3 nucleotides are TGTGCCAGCTCACCCGGACAGGGGGCTGGGGCCAACGTCCTGACTTTC. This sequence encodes CASSPGQGAGANVLTF.

The DNA of the CDR3 is TGCAGTGCTACCGCGTATGGCTCCCTGATGTCCAATGAGCAGTTCTTC. Translating gives CSATAYGSLMSNEQFF. The chain employs TRBV20-1 and TRBJ2-1, with unresolved D. CDR1 is DFQATT and CDR2 is SNEGSKA in the germline V gene (reference sequence). This CDR3 spans 16 amino acids. Trimming shortened V by 4 bases and J by 6 bases, and 22 bases separated the two germline ends.

The CDR3 nucleotides are TGTGCCAGCAGCTTATACAGCAGGGGCGAGCAGTACTTC. Encoded protein: CASSLYSRGEQYF. The chain recombines TRBV7-9 with TRBJ2-7; a possible D gene is TRBD1 (6 bases). The ends were cut back, 2 bases at V and 6 bases at J, with 11 bases in the middle. This CDR3 is 13 amino acids long. CDR1 SEHNR and CDR2 FQNEAQ come from the germline V gene (reference sequence).

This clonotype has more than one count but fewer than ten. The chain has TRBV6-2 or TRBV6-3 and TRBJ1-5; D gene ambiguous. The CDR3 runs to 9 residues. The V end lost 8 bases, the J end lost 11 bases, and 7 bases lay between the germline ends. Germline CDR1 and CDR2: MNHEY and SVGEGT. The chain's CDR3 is CASGWAQHF. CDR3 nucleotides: TGTGCCAGCGGATGGGCCCAGCATTTT.

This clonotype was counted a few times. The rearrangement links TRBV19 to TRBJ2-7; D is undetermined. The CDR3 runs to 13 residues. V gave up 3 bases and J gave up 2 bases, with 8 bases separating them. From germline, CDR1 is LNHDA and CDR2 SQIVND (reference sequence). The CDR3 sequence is CASSIRPTYEQYF. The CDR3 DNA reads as TGTGCCAGTAGTATCCGTCCTACCTACGAGCAGTACTTC.

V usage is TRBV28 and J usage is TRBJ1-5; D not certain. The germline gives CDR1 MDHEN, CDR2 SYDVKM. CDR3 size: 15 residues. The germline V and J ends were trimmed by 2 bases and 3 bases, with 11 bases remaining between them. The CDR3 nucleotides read TGTGCCAGCAGTTTACGGGCAGAACACAATCAGCCCCAGCATTTT. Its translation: CASSLRAEHNQPQHF.

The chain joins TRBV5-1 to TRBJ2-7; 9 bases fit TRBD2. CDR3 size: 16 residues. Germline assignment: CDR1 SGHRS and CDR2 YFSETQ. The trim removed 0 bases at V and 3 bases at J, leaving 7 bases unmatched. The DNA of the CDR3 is TGCGCCAGCAGCTTGGAATGGGCGGGAGGGAGCTACGAGCAGTACTTC. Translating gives CASSLEWAGGSYEQYF.

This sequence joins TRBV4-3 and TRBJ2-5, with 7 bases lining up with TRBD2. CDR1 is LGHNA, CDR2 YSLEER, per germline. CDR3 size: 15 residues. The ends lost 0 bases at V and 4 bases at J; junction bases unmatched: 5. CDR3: CASSQERGGLETQYF. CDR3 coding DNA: TGCGCCAGCAGCCAAGAACGGGGAGGGCTAGAGACCCAGTACTTC.

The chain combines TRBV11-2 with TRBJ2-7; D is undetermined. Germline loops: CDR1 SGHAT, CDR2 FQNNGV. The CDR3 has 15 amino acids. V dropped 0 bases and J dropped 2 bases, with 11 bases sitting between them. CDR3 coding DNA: TGTGCCAGCAGCTTAGATATGGGCTCTCCCTACGAGCAGTACTTC. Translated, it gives CASSLDMGSPYEQYF.

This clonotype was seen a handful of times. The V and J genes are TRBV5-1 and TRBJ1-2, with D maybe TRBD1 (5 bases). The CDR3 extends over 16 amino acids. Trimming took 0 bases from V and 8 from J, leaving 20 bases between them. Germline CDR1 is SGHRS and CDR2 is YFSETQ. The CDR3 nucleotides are TGCGCCAGCAGCTTGGTGGCCGGGACCACGGGCCAGGGCTACACCTTC. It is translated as CASSLVAGTTGQGYTF.